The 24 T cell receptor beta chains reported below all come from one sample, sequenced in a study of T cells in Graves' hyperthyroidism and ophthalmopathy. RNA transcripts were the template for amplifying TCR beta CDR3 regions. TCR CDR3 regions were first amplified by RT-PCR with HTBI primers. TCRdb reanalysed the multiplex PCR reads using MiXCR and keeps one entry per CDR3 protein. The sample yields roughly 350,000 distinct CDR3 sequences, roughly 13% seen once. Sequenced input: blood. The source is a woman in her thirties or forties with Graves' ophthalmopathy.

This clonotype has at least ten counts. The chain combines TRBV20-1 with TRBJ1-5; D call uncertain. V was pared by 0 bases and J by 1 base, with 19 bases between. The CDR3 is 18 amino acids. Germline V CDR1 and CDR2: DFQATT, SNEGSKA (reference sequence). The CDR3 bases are TGCAGTGCTAGAGATCGTGGGAATCGACGAGGGAGCAATCAGCCCCAGCATTTT. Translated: CSARDRGNRRGSNQPQHF.

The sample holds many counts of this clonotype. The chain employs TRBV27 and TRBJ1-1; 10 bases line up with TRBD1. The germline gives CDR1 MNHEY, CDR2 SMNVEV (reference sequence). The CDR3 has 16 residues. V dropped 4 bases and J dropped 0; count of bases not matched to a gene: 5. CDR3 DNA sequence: TGTGCCAGCAGTTCCCCCGGGACAGGGGTGAACACTGAAGCTTTCTTT. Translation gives CASSSPGTGVNTEAFF.

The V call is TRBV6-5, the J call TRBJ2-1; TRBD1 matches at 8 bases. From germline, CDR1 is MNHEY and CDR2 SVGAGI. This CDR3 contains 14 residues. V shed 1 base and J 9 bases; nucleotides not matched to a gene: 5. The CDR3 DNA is TGTGCCAGCAGTTACTTCGACAGGGGTGGTGAGCAGTTCTTC. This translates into CASSYFDRGGEQFF.

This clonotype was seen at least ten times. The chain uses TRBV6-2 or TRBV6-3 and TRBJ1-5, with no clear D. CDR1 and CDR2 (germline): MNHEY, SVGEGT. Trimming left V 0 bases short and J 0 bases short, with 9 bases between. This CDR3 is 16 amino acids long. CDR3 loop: CASSYSMSASNQPQHF. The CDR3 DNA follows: TGTGCCAGCAGTTACTCGATGTCGGCTAGCAATCAGCCCCAGCATTTT.

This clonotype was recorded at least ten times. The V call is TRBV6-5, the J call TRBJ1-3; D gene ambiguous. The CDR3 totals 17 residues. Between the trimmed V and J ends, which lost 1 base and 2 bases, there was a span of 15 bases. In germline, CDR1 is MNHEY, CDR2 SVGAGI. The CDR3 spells CASSYWGVRETGNTIYF. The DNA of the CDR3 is TGTGCCAGCAGTTACTGGGGTGTTAGAGAAACTGGAAACACCATATATTTT.

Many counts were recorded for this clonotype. The CDR3 DNA is TGTGCCAGCAGTGAAACAGGCAATCGAGGGGCTTTCTTT. It is translated as CASSETGNRGAFF. This chain connects TRBV6-1 to TRBJ1-1; D possibly corresponds to TRBD1 (5 bases). V was cut by 2 bases and J by 11 bases, with 15 bases left in between. Germline lookup yields CDR1 MNHNS and CDR2 SASEGT. The CDR3 is 13 residues long.

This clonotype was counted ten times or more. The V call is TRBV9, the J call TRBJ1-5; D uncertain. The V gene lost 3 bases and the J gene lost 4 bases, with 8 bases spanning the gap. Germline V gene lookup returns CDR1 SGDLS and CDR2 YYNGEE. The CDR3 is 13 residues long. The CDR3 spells CASSELGNQPQHF. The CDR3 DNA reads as TGTGCCAGCAGCGAGCTAGGGAATCAGCCCCAGCATTTT.

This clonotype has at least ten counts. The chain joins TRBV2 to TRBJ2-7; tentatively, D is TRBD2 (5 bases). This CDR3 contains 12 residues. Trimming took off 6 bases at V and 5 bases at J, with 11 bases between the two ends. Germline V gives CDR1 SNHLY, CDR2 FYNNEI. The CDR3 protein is CASSTDYHEQYF. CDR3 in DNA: TGTGCCAGCAGCACCGACTACCACGAGCAGTACTTC.

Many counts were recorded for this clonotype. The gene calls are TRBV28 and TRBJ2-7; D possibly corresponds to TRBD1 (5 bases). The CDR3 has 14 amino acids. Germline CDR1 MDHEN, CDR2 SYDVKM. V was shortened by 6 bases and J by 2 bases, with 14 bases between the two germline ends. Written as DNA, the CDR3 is TGTGCCAGCAGCCGTGGACATACACCCTACGAGCAGTACTTC. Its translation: CASSRGHTPYEQYF.

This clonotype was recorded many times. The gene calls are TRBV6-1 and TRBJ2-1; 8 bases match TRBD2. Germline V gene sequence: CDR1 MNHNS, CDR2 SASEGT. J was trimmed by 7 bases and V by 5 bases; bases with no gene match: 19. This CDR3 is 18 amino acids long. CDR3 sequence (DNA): TGTGCCAGCAGTTCCGCGGGGTTAGGCGGGAGGTACGGGAATGAGCAGTTCTTC. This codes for CASSSAGLGGRYGNEQFF.

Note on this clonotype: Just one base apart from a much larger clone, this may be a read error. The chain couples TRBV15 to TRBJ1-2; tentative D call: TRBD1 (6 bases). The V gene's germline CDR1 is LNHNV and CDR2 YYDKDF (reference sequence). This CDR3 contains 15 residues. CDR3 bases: TGTGCCACCTGCAGAGATTTGGGGGGGGCCGATGGCTACACCTTC. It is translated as CATCRDLGGADGYTF.

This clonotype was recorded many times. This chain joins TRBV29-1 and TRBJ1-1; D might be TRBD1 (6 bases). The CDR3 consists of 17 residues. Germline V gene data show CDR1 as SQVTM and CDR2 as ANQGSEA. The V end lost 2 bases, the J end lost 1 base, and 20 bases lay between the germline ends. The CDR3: CSVEIFPGAGQNTEAFF. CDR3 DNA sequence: TGCAGCGTTGAAATCTTTCCAGGGGCGGGACAGAACACTGAAGCTTTCTTT.

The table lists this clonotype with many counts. CDR3 sequence (DNA): TGCAGTGCTAGGAGAGCAGGCGGCTTGAACACTGAAGCTTTCTTT. Protein: CSARRAGGLNTEAFF. The rearrangement joins TRBV20-1 to TRBJ1-1; D remains ambiguous. The V gene lost 3 bases and the J gene lost 0 bases, with 14 bases spanning the gap. Germline loops: CDR1 DFQATT, CDR2 SNEGSKA (reference sequence). This CDR3 contains 15 residues.

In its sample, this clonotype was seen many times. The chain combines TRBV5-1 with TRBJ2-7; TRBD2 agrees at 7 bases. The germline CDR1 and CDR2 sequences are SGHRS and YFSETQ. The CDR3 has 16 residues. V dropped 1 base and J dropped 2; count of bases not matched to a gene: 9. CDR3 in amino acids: CASSLRGMAGAYEQYF. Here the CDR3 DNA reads TGCGCCAGCAGCTTGAGGGGAATGGCGGGGGCCTACGAGCAGTACTTC.

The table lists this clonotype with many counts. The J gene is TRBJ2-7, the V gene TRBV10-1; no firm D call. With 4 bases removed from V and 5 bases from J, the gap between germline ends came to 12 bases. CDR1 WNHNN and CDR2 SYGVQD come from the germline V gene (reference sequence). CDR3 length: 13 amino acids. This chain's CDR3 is CASSVPGRNEQYF. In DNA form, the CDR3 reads TGCGCCAGCAGTGTTCCAGGCCGCAACGAGCAGTACTTC.

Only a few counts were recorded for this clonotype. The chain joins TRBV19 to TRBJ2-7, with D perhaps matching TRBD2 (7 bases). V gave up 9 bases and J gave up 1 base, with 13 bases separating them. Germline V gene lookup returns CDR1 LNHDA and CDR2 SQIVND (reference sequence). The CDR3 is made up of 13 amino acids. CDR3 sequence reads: CASQGTISYEQYF. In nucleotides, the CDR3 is TGTGCCAGCCAGGGGACTATTTCCTACGAGCAGTACTTC.

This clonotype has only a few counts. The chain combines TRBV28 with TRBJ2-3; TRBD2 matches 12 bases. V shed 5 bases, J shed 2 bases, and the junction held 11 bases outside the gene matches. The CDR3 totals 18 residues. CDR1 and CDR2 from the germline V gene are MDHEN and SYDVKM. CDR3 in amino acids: CASSGTSGPQGHTDTQYF. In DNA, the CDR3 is TGTGCCAGCAGTGGGACTAGCGGGCCCCAGGGGCACACAGATACGCAGTATTTT. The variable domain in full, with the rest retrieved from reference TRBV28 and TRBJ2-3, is DVKVTQSSRYLVKRTGEKVFLECVQDMDHENMFWYRQDPGLGLRLIYFSYDVKMKEKGDIPEGYSVSREKKERFSLILESASTNQTSMYLCASSGTSGPQGHTDTQYFGPGTRLTVL.

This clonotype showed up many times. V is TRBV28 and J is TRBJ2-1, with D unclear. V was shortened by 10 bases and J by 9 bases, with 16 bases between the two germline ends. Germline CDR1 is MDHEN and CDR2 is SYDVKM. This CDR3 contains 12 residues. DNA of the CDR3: TGTGCCACCCTTAGTAGCAAGGGTGAGCAGTTCTTC. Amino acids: CATLSSKGEQFF. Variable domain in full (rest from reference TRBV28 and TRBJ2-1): DVKVTQSSRYLVKRTGEKVFLECVQDMDHENMFWYRQDPGLGLRLIYFSYDVKMKEKGDIPEGYSVSREKKERFSLILESASTNQTSMYLCATLSSKGEQFFGPGTRLTVL.

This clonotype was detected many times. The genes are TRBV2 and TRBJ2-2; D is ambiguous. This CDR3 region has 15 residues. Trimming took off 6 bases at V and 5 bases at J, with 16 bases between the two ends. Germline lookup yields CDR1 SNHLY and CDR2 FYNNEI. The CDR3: CASRSPGFSTGELFF. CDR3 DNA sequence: TGTGCCAGCAGGTCCCCCGGGTTTTCAACCGGGGAGCTGTTTTTT.

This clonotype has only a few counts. Here the CDR3 reads CASSSQGDGSPLHF. The CDR3 coding sequence is TGTGCCAGCAGCTCACAGGGGGATGGTTCACCCCTCCACTTT. The chain uses TRBV7-8 and TRBJ1-6; 8 bases line up with TRBD1. V shed 4 bases and J 9 bases; nucleotides not matched to a gene: 5. CDR1 is SGHVS, CDR2 FQNEAQ, per germline. The CDR3 covers 14 residues.

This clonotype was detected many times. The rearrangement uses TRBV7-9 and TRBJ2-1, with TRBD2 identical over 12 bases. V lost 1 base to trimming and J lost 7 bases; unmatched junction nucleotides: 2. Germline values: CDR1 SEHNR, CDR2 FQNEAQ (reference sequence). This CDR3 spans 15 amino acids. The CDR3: CASSLVLAGGNEQFF. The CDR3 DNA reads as TGTGCCAGCAGCTTAGTACTAGCGGGAGGAAATGAGCAGTTCTTC.

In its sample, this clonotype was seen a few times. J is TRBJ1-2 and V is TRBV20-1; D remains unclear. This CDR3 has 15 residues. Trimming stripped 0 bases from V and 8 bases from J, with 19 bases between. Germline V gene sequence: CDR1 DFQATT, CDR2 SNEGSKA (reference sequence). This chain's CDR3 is CSARDPSRAQEGYTF. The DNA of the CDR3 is TGCAGTGCTAGAGATCCGTCGAGGGCGCAGGAAGGCTACACCTTC.

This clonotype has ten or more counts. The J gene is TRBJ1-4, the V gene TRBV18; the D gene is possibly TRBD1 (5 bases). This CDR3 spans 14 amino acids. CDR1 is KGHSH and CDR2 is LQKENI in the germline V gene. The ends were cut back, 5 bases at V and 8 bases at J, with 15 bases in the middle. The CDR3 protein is CASSSQGREEKLFF. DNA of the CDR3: TGTGCCAGCTCATCTCAGGGTCGGGAAGAAAAACTGTTTTTT.

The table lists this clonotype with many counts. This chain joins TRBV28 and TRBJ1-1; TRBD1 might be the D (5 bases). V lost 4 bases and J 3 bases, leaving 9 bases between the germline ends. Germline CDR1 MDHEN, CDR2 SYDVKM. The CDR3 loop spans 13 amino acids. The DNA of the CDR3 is TGTGCCAGCAGTTATACAGGTTACACTGAAGCTTTCTTT. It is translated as CASSYTGYTEAFF.